Listed here are 19 T cell receptor beta chains from one sample, sequenced in a study of identical twins. One entry per CDR3 protein, called by TCRdb with MiXCR from the 5' RACE reads. The table lists some 760,000 distinct CDR3 sequences, about 20% of them singletons. These same data were also listed under a study on T cells expressing NK-cell markers.

The sample was PBMCs. Receptor source: a young woman in good health.

This chain joins TRBV5-1 and TRBJ2-5; D is undetermined. Looked up from germline, CDR1 is SGHRS and CDR2 is YFSETQ. V lost 1 base and J 3 bases, leaving 13 bases between the germline ends. CDR3 length equals 15 residues. CDR3 coding DNA: TGCGCCAGCAGCTTGAGTAGTACATGGGAAGAGACCCAGTACTTC. It is translated as CASSLSSTWEETQYF. The whole variable domain, remainder taken from reference TRBV5-1 and TRBJ2-5, is KAGVTQTPRYLIKTRGQQVTLSCSPISGHRSVSWYQQTPGQGLQFLFEYFSETQRNKGNFPGRFSGRQFSNSRSEMNVSTLELGDSALYLCASSLSSTWEETQYFGPGTRLLVL.

This clonotype was seen a handful of times. The chain has TRBV10-3 and TRBJ1-1, with TRBD1 matching 8 bases. The germline gives CDR1 ENHRY, CDR2 SYGVKD. The V and J ends lost 8 bases and 4 bases, in that order; junction bases with no gene match: 6. The CDR3 has 13 residues. CDR3 amino acids: CAIATGEGTEAFF. CDR3 DNA: TGTGCCATCGCGACAGGGGAGGGCACTGAAGCTTTCTTT.

This clonotype occurred a few times. V is TRBV7-3 and J is TRBJ1-1; D is undetermined. CDR1 and CDR2 (germline): SGHTA, FQGTGA. Trimming pared 2 bases from V and 3 bases from J, leaving 7 bases between. This CDR3 spans 13 amino acids. CDR3 in DNA: TGTGCCAGCAGCTTATACGTGCACACTGAAGCTTTCTTT. It specifies CASSLYVHTEAFF.

The chain employs TRBV10-3 and TRBJ1-6, with 9 positions matching TRBD1. Germline values: CDR1 ENHRY, CDR2 SYGVKD. This CDR3 contains 14 residues. The trim removed 6 bases at V and 5 bases at J, leaving 2 bases unmatched. The CDR3 spells CAIRDRGDNSPLHF. The CDR3 DNA follows: TGTGCCATCAGGGACAGGGGTGATAATTCACCCCTCCACTTT.

The V call is TRBV20-1, the J call TRBJ2-3; 10 positions match TRBD2. J was trimmed by 6 bases and V by 6 bases; bases with no gene match: 12. The CDR3 totals 15 residues. Germline-derived CDR1 and CDR2 are DFQATT and SNEGSKA (reference sequence). The CDR3 nucleotides are TGCAGTGCCCACTCGCTAGCGGGAGCTCGGGATACGCAGTATTTT. Encoded protein: CSAHSLAGARDTQYF.

This clonotype has only a few counts. The chain employs TRBV5-1 and TRBJ2-3, with a possible D match to TRBD2 (6 bases). This CDR3 is built from 15 residues. V lost 3 bases and J 2 bases, leaving 13 bases between the germline ends. Germline CDR1 reads SGHRS; CDR2 reads YFSETQ. The CDR3, as DNA: TGCGCCAGCAGCTGGACTACCATTATCACAGATACGCAGTATTTT. Translated: CASSWTTIITDTQYF.

This clonotype was seen at least ten times. The chain combines TRBV29-1 with TRBJ2-2; no definite D call. V lost 3 bases, J lost 3 bases, and 8 bases lay in between. The V gene's germline CDR1 is SQVTM and CDR2 ANQGSEA. The CDR3 spans 13 residues. The CDR3 is CSVDPLDTGELFF. The CDR3 bases are TGCAGCGTTGACCCCCTGGACACCGGGGAGCTGTTTTTT.

This clonotype was picked up a small number of times. This chain joins TRBV7-2 and TRBJ1-5; D remains ambiguous. CDR3 length equals 12 residues. Looked up from germline, CDR1 is SGHTA and CDR2 is FQGNSA. V lost 3 bases and J lost 5, with 5 bases in between. CDR3 region: CASSFEHQPQHF. CDR3 bases: TGTGCCAGCAGCTTTGAACATCAGCCCCAGCATTTT.

This chain links TRBV5-1 with TRBJ1-1; D gene uncertain. CDR3 length: 11 residues. Trimming removed 5 bases at V and 11 bases at J, with 13 bases between. Per the germline V gene, CDR1 is SGHRS and CDR2 is YFSETQ. DNA for the CDR3: TGCGCCAGCAGTTCGGGAAAAGAGGCTTTCTTT. Protein sequence: CASSSGKEAFF.

This clonotype came up a few times. The gene calls are TRBV7-9 and TRBJ1-2; TRBD1 matches at 7 bases. The germline V gene encodes CDR1 SEHNR and CDR2 FQNEAQ (reference sequence). The CDR3 has 14 amino acids. V shed 3 bases, J shed 2 bases, and the junction held 3 bases outside the gene matches. CDR3 region: CASSLGQKNYGYTF. The CDR3 region has the DNA TGTGCCAGCAGCTTGGGACAGAAAAACTATGGCTACACCTTC.

This clonotype was counted between two and nine times. The chain uses TRBV5-1 and TRBJ1-4; possible D gene TRBD1, 5 bases. The CDR3 is 15 amino acids. In germline, CDR1 is SGHRS, CDR2 YFSETQ. V was clipped by 0 bases and J by 8 bases, with 14 bases between them. The CDR3 DNA reads TGCGCCAGCAGCTTGGGGGCCAGGGCGAGGGAAAAACTGTTTTTT. The encoded protein is CASSLGARAREKLFF.

This clonotype occurred many times. The chain recombines TRBV6-1 with TRBJ2-1; D not resolved. V was clipped by 6 bases and J by 4 bases, with 16 bases between them. This CDR3 has 15 residues. Per the germline V gene, CDR1 is MNHNS and CDR2 is SASEGT. CDR3 DNA sequence: TGTGCCAGCAGCAATAGGGTAATTTCGTACAATGAGCAGTTCTTC. Encoded protein: CASSNRVISYNEQFF.

The sample holds a few counts of this clonotype. The chain carries TRBV12-5 and TRBJ2-1; the D gene is possibly TRBD2 (6 bases). CDR3 length: 15 amino acids. In germline, CDR1 is LGHNT, CDR2 FRNRAP. The V and J ends lost 7 bases and 2 bases respectively, with 15 bases between them. Here the CDR3 DNA reads TGTGCTAGTGCACCGATAGCGGTTACCTACAATGAGCAGTTCTTC. It encodes CASAPIAVTYNEQFF.

This clonotype was found a few times. The chain uses TRBV20-1 and TRBJ2-3; 8 bases are shared with TRBD2. Trimming at V came to 5 bases and at J to 1 base, leaving 11 bases not matched to a gene. The CDR3 has 16 residues. CDR1 is DFQATT, CDR2 SNEGSKA, per germline (reference sequence). The chain's CDR3 is CSASDMSGSGTDTQYF. The CDR3 DNA reads as TGCAGTGCTTCCGATATGAGCGGGAGCGGCACAGATACGCAGTATTTT.

The chain's CDR3 is CASSSQKDQRPYF. The DNA of the CDR3 is TGTGCCAGCAGTTCCCAAAAGGACCAAAGACCGTACTTC. The rearrangement uses TRBV12-3 or TRBV12-4 and TRBJ2-7; D not resolved. Between the trimmed V and J ends, which lost 4 bases and 12 bases, there was a span of 19 bases. This CDR3 region has 13 residues.

This clonotype was observed a few times. The CDR3 bases are TGTGCCTGGAGGAGAAGGACTAGCGGGAACGAGCAGTACTTC. It translates to CAWRRRTSGNEQYF. This sequence joins TRBV30 and TRBJ2-7, with TRBD2 identical over 12 bases. Germline V gives CDR1 GTSNPN, CDR2 SVGIG (reference sequence). The CDR3 is made up of 14 amino acids. The trim removed 3 bases at V and 5 bases at J, leaving 5 bases unmatched.

This clonotype has a count of ten or more. V and J are TRBV3-1 and TRBJ2-7; D gene unclear. The CDR3 is made up of 12 amino acids. From germline, CDR1 is LGHDT and CDR2 YNNKEL (reference sequence). Trimming stripped 0 bases from V and 2 bases from J, with 2 bases between. The CDR3 DNA is TGTGCCAGCAGCCAAGACACCTACGAGCAGTACTTC. Protein product: CASSQDTYEQYF.

The chain joins TRBV27 to TRBJ1-1; D is ambiguous. Trimming took 3 bases from V and 1 from J, leaving 9 bases between them. There are 14 residues in the CDR3. Germline CDR1 reads MNHEY; CDR2 reads SMNVEV (reference sequence). As DNA, the CDR3 is TGTGCCAGCAGTTTTGGGAAGGGGAACACTGAAGCTTTCTTT. Its translation: CASSFGKGNTEAFF.

This clonotype came up a few times. The V call is TRBV7-2, the J call TRBJ1-1; a possible D gene is TRBD1 (6 bases). The CDR3 loop spans 16 amino acids. Trimming took off 2 bases at V and 4 bases at J, with 17 bases between the two ends. From germline, CDR1 is SGHTA and CDR2 FQGNSA. The CDR3 bases are TGTGCCAGCAGCTTAATGGGGGGGCGGGGCCCCACTGAAGCTTTCTTT. Translating gives CASSLMGGRGPTEAFF.